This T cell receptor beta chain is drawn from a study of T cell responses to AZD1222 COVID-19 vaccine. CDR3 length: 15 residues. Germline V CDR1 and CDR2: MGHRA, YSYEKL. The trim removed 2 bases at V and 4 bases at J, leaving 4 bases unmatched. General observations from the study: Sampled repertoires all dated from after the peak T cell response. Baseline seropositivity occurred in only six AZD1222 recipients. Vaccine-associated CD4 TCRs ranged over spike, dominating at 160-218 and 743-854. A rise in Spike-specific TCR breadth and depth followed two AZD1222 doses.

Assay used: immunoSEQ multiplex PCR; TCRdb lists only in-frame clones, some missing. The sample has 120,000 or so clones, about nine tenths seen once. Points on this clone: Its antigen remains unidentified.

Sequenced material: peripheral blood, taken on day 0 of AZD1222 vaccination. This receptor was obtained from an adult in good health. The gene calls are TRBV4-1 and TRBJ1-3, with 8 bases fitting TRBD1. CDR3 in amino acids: CASSQTGGSGNTIYF. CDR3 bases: TGCGCCAGCAGCCAAACAGGGGGATCAGGAAACACCATATATTTT.